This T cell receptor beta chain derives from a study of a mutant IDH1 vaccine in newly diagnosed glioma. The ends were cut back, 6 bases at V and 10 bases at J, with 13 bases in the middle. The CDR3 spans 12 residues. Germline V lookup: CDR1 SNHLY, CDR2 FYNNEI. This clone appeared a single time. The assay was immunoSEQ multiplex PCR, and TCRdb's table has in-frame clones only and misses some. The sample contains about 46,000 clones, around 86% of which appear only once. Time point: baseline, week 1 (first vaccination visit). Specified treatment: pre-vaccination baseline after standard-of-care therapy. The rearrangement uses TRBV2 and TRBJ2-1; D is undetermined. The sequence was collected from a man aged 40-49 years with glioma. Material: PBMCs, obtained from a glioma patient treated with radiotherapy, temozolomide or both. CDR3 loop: CASRLVSQEQFF. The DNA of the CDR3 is TGTGCCAGCAGGCTGGTCTCTCAAGAGCAGTTCTTC.